This T cell receptor beta chain was documented in a study of T-cell reconstitution after alpha-beta-depleted transplantation in children. Study results and caveats: T-cell counts and diversity were attributed mostly to newly produced T cells one year after transplant.

The trim removed 1 base at V and 3 bases at J, leaving 2 bases unmatched. This CDR3 is built from 14 residues. Germline-derived CDR1 and CDR2 are DFQATT and SNEGSKA (reference sequence). On this clonotype: Its cognate antigen is unknown.

Construction of the TCRbeta library involved unique molecular identifiers. Each CDR3 protein is one row after TCRdb ran MiXCR on the PCR reads. The table lists approximately 82,000 distinct CDR3 sequences, less than 20% of them singletons. Sequencing was performed on PBMCs, mostly from graft donor cells, taken 180 days after TCRalphabeta/CD19-depleted stem cell transplant. This chain links TRBV20-1 with TRBJ2-7; 11 bases are a match to TRBD2. The clonotype comes from a male patient between 2 and 15 years old who had a stem cell transplant for acute lymphoblastic leukemia, so the T cells may come from the graft donor. CDR3 sequence: CSARGLAGIYEQYF. The CDR3 DNA reads TGCAGTGCTAGAGGACTAGCGGGAATCTACGAGCAGTACTTC.